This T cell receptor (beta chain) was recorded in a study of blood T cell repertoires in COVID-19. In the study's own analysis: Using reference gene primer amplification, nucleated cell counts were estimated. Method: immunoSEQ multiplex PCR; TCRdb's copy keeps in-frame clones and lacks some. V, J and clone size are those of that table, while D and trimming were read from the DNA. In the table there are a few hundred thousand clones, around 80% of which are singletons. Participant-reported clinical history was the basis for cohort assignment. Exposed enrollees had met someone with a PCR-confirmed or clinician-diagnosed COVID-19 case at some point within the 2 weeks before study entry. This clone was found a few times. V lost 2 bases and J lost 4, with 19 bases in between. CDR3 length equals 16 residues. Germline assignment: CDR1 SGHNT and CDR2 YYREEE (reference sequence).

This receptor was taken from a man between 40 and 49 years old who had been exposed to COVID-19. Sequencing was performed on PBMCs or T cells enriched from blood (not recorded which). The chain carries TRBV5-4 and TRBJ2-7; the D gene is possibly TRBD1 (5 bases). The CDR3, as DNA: TGTGCCAGCAGCTTTAGCCCCGACAGCGATTTATACGAGCAGTACTTC. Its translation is CASSFSPDSDLYEQYF.